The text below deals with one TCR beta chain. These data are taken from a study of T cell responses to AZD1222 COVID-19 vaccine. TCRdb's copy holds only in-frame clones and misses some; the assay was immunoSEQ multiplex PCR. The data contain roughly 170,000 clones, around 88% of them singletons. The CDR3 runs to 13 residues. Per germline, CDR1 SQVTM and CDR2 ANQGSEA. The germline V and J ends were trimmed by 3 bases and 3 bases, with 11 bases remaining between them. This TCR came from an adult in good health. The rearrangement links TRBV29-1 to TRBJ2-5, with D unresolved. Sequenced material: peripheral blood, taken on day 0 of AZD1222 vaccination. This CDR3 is CSVDVTPKETQYF. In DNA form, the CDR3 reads TGCAGCGTTGATGTCACCCCCAAAGAGACCCAGTACTTC.